What follows are 14 T cell receptor beta chains derived from one specimen sequenced in a study of blood T cell repertoires in COVID-19. The protocol was immunoSEQ multiplex PCR, while the TCRdb copy is restricted to in-frame clones and leaves out a portion. The data show 150,000 to 200,000 clones, approximately 79% seen once. Input material: peripheral blood. Receptors originate from an elderly woman with acute or convalescent COVID-19.

The chain has TRBV5-1 and TRBJ2-3; 8 bases map to TRBD2. Germline CDR1 is SGHRS and CDR2 is YFSETQ. This CDR3 comprises 16 residues. V dropped 4 bases and J dropped 0; count of bases not matched to a gene: 7. CDR3 amino acids: CASSPGGHTSTDTQYF. The DNA of the CDR3 is TGCGCCAGCAGCCCGGGAGGGCATACTAGCACAGATACGCAGTATTTT.

The V and J genes are TRBV3-1 (or the pseudogene TRBV3-2) and TRBJ1-2, with 7 positions matching TRBD1. Germline loops: CDR1 LGHDT, CDR2 YNNKEL (reference sequence). V shed 4 bases, J shed 6 bases, and the junction held 5 bases outside the gene matches. The CDR3 contains 13 residues. In DNA, the CDR3 is TGTGCCAGCAGCCTTCGACAGGGCCATGGCTACACCTTC. Its translation: CASSLRQGHGYTF.

J is TRBJ2-5 and V is TRBV7-2; 7 bases agree with TRBD1. CDR1 and CDR2 (germline): SGHTA, FQGNSA. The V and J ends lost 1 base and 9 bases, in that order; junction bases with no gene match: 11. This CDR3 spans 15 amino acids. CDR3 sequence: CASSLDWASQGAQYF. CDR3 sequence (DNA): TGTGCCAGCAGCTTAGACTGGGCTAGCCAGGGGGCCCAGTACTTC.

The gene calls are TRBV30 and TRBJ1-5; tentative D call: TRBD1 (5 bases). The V gene lost 3 bases and the J gene lost 2 bases, with 17 bases spanning the gap. Germline V gives CDR1 GTSNPN, CDR2 SVGIG (reference sequence). This CDR3 region has 16 residues. The CDR3 loop is CAWSQGPSWGNQPQHF. Written as DNA, the CDR3 is TGTGCCTGGAGCCAGGGCCCCTCATGGGGCAATCAGCCCCAGCATTTT.

J is TRBJ2-3 and V is TRBV30; 7 bases match TRBD2. The CDR3 consists of 14 residues. Germline-derived CDR1 and CDR2 are GTSNPN and SVGIG (reference sequence). V lost 2 bases, J lost 6 bases, and 8 bases stayed unmatched. CDR3 region: CAWSRGSSSDTQYF. The CDR3, as DNA: TGTGCCTGGAGTCGCGGGAGTTCATCCGATACGCAGTATTTT.

The V and J genes are TRBV7-9 and TRBJ2-7; D remains unclear. V was shortened by 1 base and J by 3 bases, with 10 bases between the two germline ends. The length of the CDR3 is 14 residues. Germline V gene lookup returns CDR1 SEHNR and CDR2 FQNEAQ (reference sequence). The CDR3 protein is CASSLENSFYEQYF. The CDR3 DNA is TGTGCCAGCAGCTTAGAAAACAGTTTCTACGAGCAGTACTTC.

The rearrangement uses TRBV3-1 (or the pseudogene TRBV3-2) and TRBJ2-1; TRBD2 agrees at 7 bases. The germline V gene encodes CDR1 LGHDT and CDR2 YNNKEL (reference sequence). The trim removed 1 base at V and 3 bases at J, leaving 9 bases unmatched. The CDR3 sequence is 17 residues long. CDR3 DNA sequence: TGTGCCAGCAGCCAAGTTTCGGGAGCGGGGTACTACAATGAGCAGTTCTTC. Its protein is CASSQVSGAGYYNEQFF.

This rearrangement joins TRBV3-1 (or the pseudogene TRBV3-2) to TRBJ2-7; TRBD2 matches at 11 bases. The CDR3 is 15 amino acids. V shed 3 bases and J 5 bases; nucleotides not matched to a gene: 6. Per the germline V gene, CDR1 is LGHDT and CDR2 is YNNKEL (reference sequence). CDR3 nucleotide sequence: TGTGCCAGCAGCCAGTATAGCGGGAGGGCCGACGAGCAGTACTTC. Amino acids: CASSQYSGRADEQYF.

Regarding this clone: Germline and junction disagree at one end, which may indicate a read error. The V gene is TRBV2, the J gene TRBJ2-1, with 8 bases identical to TRBD1. This CDR3 has 16 amino acids. CDR1 and CDR2 (germline): SNHLY, FYNNEI. This CDR3 reads CASSQAGGSSYNEQFF. The DNA of the CDR3 is TGTGCCAGCAGTCAAGCAGGGGGCTCGTCCTACAATGAGCAGTTCTTC.

A few counts support this clone. The chain employs TRBV24-1 and TRBJ2-3, with 9 bases matching TRBD1. This CDR3 spans 17 amino acids. Germline CDR1 is KGHDR and CDR2 is SFDVKD. V shed 3 bases and J 4 bases; nucleotides not matched to a gene: 10. The chain's CDR3 is CATSDATGTGWADTQYF. In DNA form, the CDR3 reads TGTGCCACCAGTGATGCTACCGGGACAGGGTGGGCAGATACGCAGTATTTT.

In this sample, this clone turned up many times. The chain has TRBV14 and TRBJ2-1; 9 bases fit TRBD2. Trimming took 0 bases from V and 3 from J; bases not matched to a gene: 12. Germline CDR1 and CDR2: SGHDN and FVKESK. The CDR3 contains 19 residues. The CDR3 DNA follows: TGTGCCAGCAGCCAAGATCCCCCTTCGACTAGCGGCCTCTACAATGAGCAGTTCTTC. Translated: CASSQDPPSTSGLYNEQFF.

Points on this clone: This CDR3 is also generated by other DNA sequences in the sample. The chain uses TRBV10-3 and TRBJ1-5; D is perhaps TRBD1 (5 bases). Trimming took off 4 bases at V and 3 bases at J, with 10 bases between the two ends. The CDR3 totals 14 residues. In germline, CDR1 is ENHRY, CDR2 SYGVKD. In DNA form, the CDR3 reads TGTGCCATCAGTGGGGGCGGGAACAATCAGCCCCAGCATTTT. Its translation: CAISGGGNNQPQHF.

With respect to this clone: The sample holds other DNA sequences that translate to the same CDR3. V and J are TRBV5-1 and TRBJ1-2; TRBD1 aligns across 9 bases. From germline, CDR1 is SGHRS and CDR2 YFSETQ. This CDR3 is built from 14 residues. Unmatched junction bases numbered 0, after V lost 0 bases and J lost 3 bases. CDR3 sequence reads: CASSLGDRDYGYTF. In DNA form, the CDR3 reads TGCGCCAGCAGCTTGGGGGACAGGGACTATGGCTACACCTTC.

The chain uses TRBV24-1 and TRBJ2-3; maybe TRBD2 (5 bases). The CDR3 is 14 residues long. Germline assignment: CDR1 KGHDR and CDR2 SFDVKD. The V and J ends lost 4 bases and 3 bases respectively, with 10 bases between them. CDR3 protein: CATSDVGITDTQYF. The CDR3 DNA follows: TGTGCCACCAGTGACGTCGGGATAACAGATACGCAGTATTTT.